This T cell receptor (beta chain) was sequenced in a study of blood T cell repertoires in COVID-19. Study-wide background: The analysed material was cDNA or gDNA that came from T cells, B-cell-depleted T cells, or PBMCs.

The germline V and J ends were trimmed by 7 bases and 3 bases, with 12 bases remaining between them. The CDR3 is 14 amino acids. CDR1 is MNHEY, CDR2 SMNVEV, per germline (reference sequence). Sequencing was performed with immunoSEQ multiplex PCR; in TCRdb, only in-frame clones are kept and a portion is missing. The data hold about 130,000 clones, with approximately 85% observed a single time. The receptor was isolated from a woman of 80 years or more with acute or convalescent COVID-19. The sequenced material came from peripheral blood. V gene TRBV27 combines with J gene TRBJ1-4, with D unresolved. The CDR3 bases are TGTGCCAGCAAACTAAACACGGCTAATGAAAAACTGTTTTTT. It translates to CASKLNTANEKLFF.